This T cell receptor beta chain was captured in a study of T cell changes during pregnancy in multiple sclerosis. The assay was immunoSEQ multiplex PCR, and TCRdb's table has in-frame clones only and misses some. The data hold about 40,000 clones, with roughly 90% observed a single time. Germline-derived CDR1 and CDR2 are MDHEN and SYDVKM. Trimming shortened V by 2 bases and J by 3 bases, and 15 bases separated the two germline ends. CDR3 size: 16 residues. The TCR was taken from a female donor with multiple sclerosis, enrolled in a pregnancy study. The chain recombines TRBV28 with TRBJ2-3; D perhaps matches TRBD1 (6 bases). Sequencing used CD8+ T cells from peripheral blood mononuclear cells, obtained before pregnancy. The CDR3 loop is CASSLRPRTATDTQYF. The CDR3 nucleotides read TGTGCCAGCAGTTTACGACCTCGGACAGCTACAGATACGCAGTATTTT. The full variable domain, in which reference TRBV28 and TRBJ2-3 provide the parts outside the CDR3, is DVKVTQSSRYLVKRTGEKVFLECVQDMDHENMFWYRQDPGLGLRLIYFSYDVKMKEKGDIPEGYSVSREKKERFSLILESASTNQTSMYLCASSLRPRTATDTQYFGPGTRLTVL.